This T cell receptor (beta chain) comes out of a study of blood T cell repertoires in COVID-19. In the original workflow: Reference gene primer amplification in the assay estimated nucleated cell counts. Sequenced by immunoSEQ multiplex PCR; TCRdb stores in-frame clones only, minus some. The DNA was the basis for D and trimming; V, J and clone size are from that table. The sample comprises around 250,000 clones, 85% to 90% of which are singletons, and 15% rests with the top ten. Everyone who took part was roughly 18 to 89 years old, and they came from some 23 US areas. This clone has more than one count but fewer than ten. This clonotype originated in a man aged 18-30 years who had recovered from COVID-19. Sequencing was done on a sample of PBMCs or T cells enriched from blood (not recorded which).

CDR3 loop: CASSPPRTSGATDTQYF. The CDR3 DNA follows: TGTGCCAGCTCACCACCAAGGACTAGCGGGGCCACAGATACGCAGTATTTT. The V gene is TRBV18, the J gene TRBJ2-3, with 12 bases aligning to TRBD2. Germline CDR1 is KGHSH and CDR2 is LQKENI. The CDR3 is made up of 17 amino acids. With V trimmed by 0 bases and J by 2 bases, 3 bases remained unmatched.